Sequencing of this TCR beta chain was carried out in a study of neurological immune-mediated disorders. Study as a whole: There were roughly 34 multiple sclerosis patients. Of these, 31 had relapsing-remitting MS and 3 had secondary progressive MS.

The cDNA was synthesized by means of template-switch 5'RACE, which was carried out with 10-nucleotide random UMIs. TCRdb re-called the 5' RACE reads with MiXCR, one entry per CDR3 protein. Of more than 45,000 distinct CDR3 sequences in the sample, about 3.7% were seen once. Worth noting for this clonotype: Its antigen is unknown.

The CDR3 has 19 residues. Trimming left V 2 bases short and J 6 bases short, with 26 bases between. Notes on the study in general: Repertoires from 18 of 34 multiple sclerosis patients grouped phylogenetically into a related-CDR3 cluster, suggesting a possible signature.

Where libraries were unsorted, they were derived from 2 million PBMCs stored at -80 degrees C. The rearrangement uses TRBV12-3 or TRBV12-4 and TRBJ2-1; maybe TRBD2 (7 bases). The TCR was taken from a man aged 40-50 years with multiple sclerosis. Input material: PBMCs. In DNA, the CDR3 is TGTGCCAGCAGTTTACTCCCAGGGCGGGGGCTTTTACAGGCCAATGAGCAGTTCTTC. It specifies CASSLLPGRGLLQANEQFF.